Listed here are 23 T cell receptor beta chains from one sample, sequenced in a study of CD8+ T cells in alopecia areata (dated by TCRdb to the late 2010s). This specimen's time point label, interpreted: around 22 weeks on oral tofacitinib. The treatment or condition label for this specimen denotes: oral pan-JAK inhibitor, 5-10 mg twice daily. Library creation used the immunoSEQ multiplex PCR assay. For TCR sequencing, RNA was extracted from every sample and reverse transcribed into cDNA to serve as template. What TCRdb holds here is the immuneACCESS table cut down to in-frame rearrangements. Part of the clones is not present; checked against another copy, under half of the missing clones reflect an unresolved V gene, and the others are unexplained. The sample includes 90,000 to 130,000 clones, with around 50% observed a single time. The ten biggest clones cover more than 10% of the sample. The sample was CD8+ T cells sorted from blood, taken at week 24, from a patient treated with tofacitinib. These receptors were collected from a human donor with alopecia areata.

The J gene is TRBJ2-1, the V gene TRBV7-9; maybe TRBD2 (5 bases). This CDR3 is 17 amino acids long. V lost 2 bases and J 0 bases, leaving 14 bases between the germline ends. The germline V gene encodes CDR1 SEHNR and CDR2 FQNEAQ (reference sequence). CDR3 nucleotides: TGTGCCAGCAGCTTACCCATCAGCGGTGACTCCTACAATGAGCAGTTCTTC. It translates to CASSLPISGDSYNEQFF.

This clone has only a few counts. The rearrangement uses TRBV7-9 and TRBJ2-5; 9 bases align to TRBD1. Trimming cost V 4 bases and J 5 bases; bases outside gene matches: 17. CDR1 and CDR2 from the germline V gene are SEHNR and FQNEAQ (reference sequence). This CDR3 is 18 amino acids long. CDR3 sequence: CASSSISWTGEDRETQYF. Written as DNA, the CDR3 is TGTGCCAGCAGCTCCATATCATGGACAGGGGAGGATCGGGAGACCCAGTACTTC.

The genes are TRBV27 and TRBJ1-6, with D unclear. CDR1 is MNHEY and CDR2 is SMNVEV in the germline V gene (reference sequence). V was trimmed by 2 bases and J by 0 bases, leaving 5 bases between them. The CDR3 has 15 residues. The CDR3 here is CASSLGGSYNSPLHF. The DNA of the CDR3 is TGTGCCAGCAGTTTAGGCGGCTCCTATAATTCACCCCTCCACTTT.

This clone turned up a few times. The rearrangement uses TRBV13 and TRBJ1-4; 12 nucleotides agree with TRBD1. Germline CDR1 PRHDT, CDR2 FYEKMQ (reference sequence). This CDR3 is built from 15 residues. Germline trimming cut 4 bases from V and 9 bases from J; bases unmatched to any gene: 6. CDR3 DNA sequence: TGTGCCAGCAGCTCTGGTGGGACAGGGGGCCAAAAACTGTTTTTT. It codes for CASSSGGTGGQKLFF.

CDR3 bases: TGCGCCAGCAGCGGGCTAAGGGGGACACCTAGCACAGATACGCAGTATTTT. It is translated as CASSGLRGTPSTDTQYF. The chain employs TRBV5-1 and TRBJ2-3; a weak D match, TRBD1 (6 bases). Germline V lookup: CDR1 SGHRS, CDR2 YFSETQ. The germline V and J ends were trimmed by 4 bases and 0 bases, with 18 bases remaining between them. CDR3 size: 17 residues. Looking up the rest from reference TRBV5-1 and TRBJ2-3 gives the full variable domain: KAGVTQTPRYLIKTRGQQVTLSCSPISGHRSVSWYQQTPGQGLQFLFEYFSETQRNKGNFPGRFSGRQFSNSRSEMNVSTLELGDSALYLCASSGLRGTPSTDTQYFGPGTRLTVL.

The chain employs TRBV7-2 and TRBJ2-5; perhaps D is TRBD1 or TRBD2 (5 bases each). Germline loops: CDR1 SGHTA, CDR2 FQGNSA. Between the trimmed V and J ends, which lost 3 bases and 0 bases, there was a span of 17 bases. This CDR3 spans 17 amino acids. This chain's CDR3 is CASSLGDRDRYQETQYF. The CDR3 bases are TGTGCCAGCAGCTTGGGGGACCGGGACCGGTACCAAGAGACCCAGTACTTC. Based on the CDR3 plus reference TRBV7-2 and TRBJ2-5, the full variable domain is GAGVSQSPSNKVTEKGKDVELRCDPISGHTALYWYRQSLGQGLEFLIYFQGNSAPDKSGLPSDRFSAERTGGSVSTLTIQRTQQEDSAVYLCASSLGDRDRYQETQYFGPGTRLLVL.

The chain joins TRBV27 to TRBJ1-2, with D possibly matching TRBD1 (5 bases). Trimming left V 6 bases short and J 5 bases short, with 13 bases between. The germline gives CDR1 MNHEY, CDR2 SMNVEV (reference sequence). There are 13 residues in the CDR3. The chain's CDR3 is CASSGSRVYGYTF. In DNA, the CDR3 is TGTGCCAGCAGCGGGAGCAGGGTATATGGCTACACCTTC.

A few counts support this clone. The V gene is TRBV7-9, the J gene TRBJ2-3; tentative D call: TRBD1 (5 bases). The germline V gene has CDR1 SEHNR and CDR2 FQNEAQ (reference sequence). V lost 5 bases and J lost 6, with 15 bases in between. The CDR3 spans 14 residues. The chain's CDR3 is CASSPLGPDDTQYF. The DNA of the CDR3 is TGTGCCAGCAGCCCCCTGGGGCCTGATGATACGCAGTATTTT.

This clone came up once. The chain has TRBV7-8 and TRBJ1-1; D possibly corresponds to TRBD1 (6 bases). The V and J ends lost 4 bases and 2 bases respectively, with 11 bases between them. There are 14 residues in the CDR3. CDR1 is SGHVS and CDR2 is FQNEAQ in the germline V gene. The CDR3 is CASSSGQLNTEAFF. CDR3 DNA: TGTGCCAGCAGCTCTGGACAGCTTAACACTGAAGCTTTCTTT. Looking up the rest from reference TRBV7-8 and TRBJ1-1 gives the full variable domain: GAGVSQSPRYKVAKRGQDVALRCDPISGHVSLFWYQQALGQGPEFLTYFQNEAQLDKSGLPSDRFFAERPEGSVSTLKIQRTQQEDSAVYLCASSSGQLNTEAFFGQGTRLTVV.

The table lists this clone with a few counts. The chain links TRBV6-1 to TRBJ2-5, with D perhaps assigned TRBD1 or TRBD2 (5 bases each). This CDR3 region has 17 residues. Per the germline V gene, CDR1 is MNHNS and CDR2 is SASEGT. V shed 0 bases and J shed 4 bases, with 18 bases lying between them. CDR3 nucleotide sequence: TGTGCCAGCAGTGAAGCTGCGATCTACGGGGCGGCAGAGACCCAGTACTTC. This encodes CASSEAAIYGAAETQYF.

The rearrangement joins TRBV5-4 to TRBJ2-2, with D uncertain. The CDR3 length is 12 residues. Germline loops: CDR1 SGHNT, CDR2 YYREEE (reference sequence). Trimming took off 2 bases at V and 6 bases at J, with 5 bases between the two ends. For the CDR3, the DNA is TGTGCCAGCAGCTTTACCTCCGGGGAGCTGTTTTTT. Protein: CASSFTSGELFF.

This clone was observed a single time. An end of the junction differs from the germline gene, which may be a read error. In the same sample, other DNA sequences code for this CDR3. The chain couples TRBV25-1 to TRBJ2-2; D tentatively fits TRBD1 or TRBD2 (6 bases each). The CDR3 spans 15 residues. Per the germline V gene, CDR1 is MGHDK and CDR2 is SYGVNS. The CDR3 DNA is TGTGCCAGCAGTCAGATGTGGGGGGACACCGGGGAGCTGTTTTTC. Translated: CASSQMWGDTGELFF.

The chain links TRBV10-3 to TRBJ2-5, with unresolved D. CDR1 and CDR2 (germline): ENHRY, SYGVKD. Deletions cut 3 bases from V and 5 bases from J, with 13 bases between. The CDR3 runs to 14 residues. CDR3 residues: CAISDPKVEETQYF. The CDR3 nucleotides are TGTGCCATCAGTGACCCAAAGGTGGAGGAGACCCAGTACTTC.

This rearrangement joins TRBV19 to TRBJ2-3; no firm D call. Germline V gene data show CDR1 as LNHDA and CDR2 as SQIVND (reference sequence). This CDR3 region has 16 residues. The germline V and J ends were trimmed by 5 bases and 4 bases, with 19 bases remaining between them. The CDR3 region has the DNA TGTGCCAGTAGTCCCCTCTTGCGGATGGGCCCAGATACGCAGTATTTT. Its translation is CASSPLLRMGPDTQYF.

The CDR3 bases are TGTGCCAGCAGCCAAGGTAGAGGGATGAGCTATGGCTACACCTTC. It is translated as CASSQGRGMSYGYTF. V and J are TRBV13 and TRBJ1-2; no reliable D call. This CDR3 has 15 amino acids. V lost 5 bases, J lost 4 bases, and 17 bases lay in between. Germline V gene lookup returns CDR1 PRHDT and CDR2 FYEKMQ (reference sequence).

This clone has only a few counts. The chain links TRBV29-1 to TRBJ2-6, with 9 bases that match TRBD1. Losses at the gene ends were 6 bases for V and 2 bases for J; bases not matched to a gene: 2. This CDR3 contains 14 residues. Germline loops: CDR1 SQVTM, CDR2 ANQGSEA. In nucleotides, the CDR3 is TGCAGCGTGGGGACAGGGACTGGGGCCAACGTCCTGACTTTC. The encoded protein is CSVGTGTGANVLTF.

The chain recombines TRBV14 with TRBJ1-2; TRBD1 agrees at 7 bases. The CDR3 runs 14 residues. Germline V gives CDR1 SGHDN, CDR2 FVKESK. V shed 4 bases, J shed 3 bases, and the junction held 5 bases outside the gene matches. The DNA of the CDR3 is TGTGCCAGCAGCCCCACGACAGGGTACTATGGCTACACCTTC. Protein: CASSPTTGYYGYTF. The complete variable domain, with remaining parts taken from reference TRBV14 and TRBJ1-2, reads EAGVTQFPSHSVIEKGQTVTLRCDPISGHDNLYWYRRVMGKEIKFLLHFVKESKQDESGMPNNRFLAERTGGTYSTLKVQPAELEDSGVYFCASSPTTGYYGYTFGSGTRLTVV.

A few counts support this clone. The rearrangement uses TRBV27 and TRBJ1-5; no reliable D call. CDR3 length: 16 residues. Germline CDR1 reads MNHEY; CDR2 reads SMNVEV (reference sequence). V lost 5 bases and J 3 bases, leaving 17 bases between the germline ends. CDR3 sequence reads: CASSPTPAGFNQPQHF. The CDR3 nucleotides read TGTGCCAGCAGTCCAACCCCAGCGGGGTTCAATCAGCCCCAGCATTTT.

The CDR3 bases are TGTGCCAGCAGCTCTACAGGGGGCCTTGGCTACACCTTC. Residues: CASSSTGGLGYTF. The genes are TRBV5-4 and TRBJ1-2; 9 nucleotides align to TRBD1. V was pared by 3 bases and J by 7 bases, with 4 bases of the junction left unmatched. CDR1 is SGHNT and CDR2 is YYREEE in the germline V gene (reference sequence). This CDR3 has 13 amino acids.

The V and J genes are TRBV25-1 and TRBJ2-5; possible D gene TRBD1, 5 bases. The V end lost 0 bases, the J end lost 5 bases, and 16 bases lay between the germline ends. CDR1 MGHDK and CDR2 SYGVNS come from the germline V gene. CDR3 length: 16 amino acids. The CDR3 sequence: CASSEYKGPRAETQYF. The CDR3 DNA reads TGTGCCAGCAGTGAATATAAGGGTCCCAGGGCTGAGACCCAGTACTTC.

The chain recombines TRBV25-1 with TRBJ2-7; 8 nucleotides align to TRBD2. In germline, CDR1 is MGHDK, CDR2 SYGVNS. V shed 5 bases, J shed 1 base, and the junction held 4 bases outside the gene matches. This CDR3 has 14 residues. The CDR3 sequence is CASSPSGFSYEQYF. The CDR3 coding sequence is TGTGCCAGCAGTCCTAGCGGGTTTTCCTACGAGCAGTACTTC.

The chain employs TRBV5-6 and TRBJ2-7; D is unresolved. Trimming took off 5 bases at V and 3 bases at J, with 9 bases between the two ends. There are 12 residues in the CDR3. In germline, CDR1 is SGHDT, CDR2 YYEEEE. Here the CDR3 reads CASSIMNYEQYF. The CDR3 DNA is TGTGCCAGCAGTATTATGAACTACGAGCAGTACTTC.

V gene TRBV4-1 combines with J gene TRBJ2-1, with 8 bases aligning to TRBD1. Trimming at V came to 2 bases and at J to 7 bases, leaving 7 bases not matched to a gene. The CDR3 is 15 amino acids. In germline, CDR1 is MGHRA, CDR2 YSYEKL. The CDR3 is CASSQPGTGKNEQFF. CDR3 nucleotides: TGCGCCAGCAGCCAACCTGGGACAGGAAAAAATGAGCAGTTCTTC.